Listed here are 8 T cell receptor beta chains from one sample, sequenced in a study of blood T cell repertoires in COVID-19. The data were produced by immunoSEQ multiplex PCR, yet TCRdb's version contains in-frame clones alone and is incomplete. The profile shows about 350,000 clones, approximately 90% of them singletons. The sample consisted of peripheral blood. The receptors were gathered from a woman aged 55-70 years with COVID-19, enrolled during active disease.

V and J are TRBV29-1 and TRBJ2-7, with D hard to call. The ends were cut back, 1 base at V and 2 bases at J, with 6 bases in the middle. Germline values: CDR1 SQVTM, CDR2 ANQGSEA. CDR3 size: 12 residues. CDR3 residues: CSVEAETYEQYF. Here the CDR3 DNA reads TGCAGCGTTGAAGCTGAGACCTACGAGCAGTACTTC.

The chain uses TRBV3-1 (or the pseudogene TRBV3-2) and TRBJ2-2, with 11 nucleotides matching TRBD2. This CDR3 is built from 16 residues. After removal of 6 bases from V and 7 bases from J, the junction contained 10 bases not matched to a gene. The germline CDR1 and CDR2 sequences are LGHDT and YNNKEL (reference sequence). CDR3 region: CASRPSGGPRVGELFF. In DNA form, the CDR3 reads TGTGCCAGCAGGCCTAGCGGGGGGCCTCGCGTCGGGGAGCTGTTTTTT.

The chain links TRBV30 to TRBJ1-6; 8 nucleotides agree with TRBD1. Germline CDR1 is GTSNPN and CDR2 is SVGIG (reference sequence). The V segment lost 7 bases and the J segment 6 bases; nucleotides outside the gene matches: 5. The CDR3 has 13 residues. For the CDR3, the DNA is TGTGCCTCCAGGGGGCAAGGTAATTCACCCCTCCACTTT. Protein: CASRGQGNSPLHF.

The chain is built from TRBV6-5 and TRBJ1-2; 9 nucleotides line up with TRBD1. After removal of 5 bases from V and 4 bases from J, the junction contained 5 bases not matched to a gene. This CDR3 has 14 residues. The germline V gene encodes CDR1 MNHEY and CDR2 SVGAGI. The CDR3 nucleotides are TGTGCCAGCAGTCGGACAGGGGTTGCCTATGGCTACACCTTC. As protein: CASSRTGVAYGYTF.

J is TRBJ1-2 and V is TRBV5-1; TRBD1 agrees at 10 bases. Trimming cost V 5 bases and J 5 bases; bases outside gene matches: 6. Germline CDR1 and CDR2: SGHRS and YFSETQ. CDR3 length equals 14 residues. CDR3 in amino acids: CASRSGTGAYGYTF. CDR3 bases: TGCGCCAGCAGATCCGGGACAGGGGCTTATGGCTACACCTTC.

The genes are TRBV19 and TRBJ2-5; 10 bases map to TRBD1. The J segment lost 5 bases and the V segment lost 3 bases, leaving 9 bases of the junction unmatched. Germline lookup yields CDR1 LNHDA and CDR2 SQIVND (reference sequence). The length of the CDR3 is 16 residues. The CDR3 nucleotides read TGTGCCAGTAGTATTAGTGCGGGACAGGGGTCGGAGACCCAGTACTTC. Amino acid sequence: CASSISAGQGSETQYF.

The chain employs TRBV6-5 and TRBJ2-7; D perhaps matches TRBD1 (6 bases). The CDR3 spans 14 residues. Looked up from germline, CDR1 is MNHEY and CDR2 is SVGAGI. Trimming cost V 2 bases and J 5 bases, with 13 bases left between them. The CDR3 DNA follows: TGTGCCAGCAGTTACAATAGGGGGTTCCACGAGCAGTACTTC. Its translation is CASSYNRGFHEQYF.

The V gene is TRBV5-6, the J gene TRBJ2-5, with D tentatively TRBD1 (6 bases). Deletions cut 4 bases from V and 1 base from J, with 17 bases between. Per the germline V gene, CDR1 is SGHDT and CDR2 is YYEEEE. The CDR3 covers 16 residues. The CDR3 reads CASSPDGRGAQETQYF. CDR3 sequence (DNA): TGTGCCAGCAGCCCGGACGGCAGGGGAGCCCAAGAGACCCAGTACTTC.